This TCR beta chain was found in a study of molecular identifiers for immune sequencing clone quantification. Study details: Sequencing covered four of five parts into which replicate RNA from approximately 22,000 or 94,000 naive CD8 cells was split.

Libraries used about 19,000 to 1,100,000 sorted naive CD8 T cells and 10%, 30% or 50% RNA input. In the sort, naive CD8 T cells were defined as CD8+CD4-CCR7+CD45RA+. Trimming removed 3 bases at V and 4 bases at J, with 6 bases between. Looked up from germline, CDR1 is SGHVS and CDR2 is FNYEAQ. CDR3 size: 12 residues. A word on this clonotype: As the CDR3 is not closed by the conserved phenylalanine or tryptophan, this likely results from a read error.

Preparation methods for the bulk TCR libraries were those previously described, with listed TCR primers. MiXCR, run by TCRdb on the PCR reads, gives a single entry per CDR3 protein. The sample shows 250,000 to 350,000 distinct CDR3 sequences, about a fifth of them seen only once. The sample was naive CD8+ T cells from blood, with Jurkat cell RNA spiked in. Subset indicated: FACS-sorted CD8+CD4-CCR7+CD45RA+ naive T cells. The TCR comes from a human donor in good health. Some libraries in this study had Jurkat cell RNA spiked in. The chain employs TRBV7-6 and TRBJ1-1; D uncertain. The CDR3 sequence: CASSFEGTEAFL. CDR3 nucleotides: TGTGCCAGCAGCTTTGAAGGCACTGAAGCTTTCCTT.